This T cell receptor (beta chain) was retrieved from a study of blood T cells in healthy people across ages. Study results and limitations: Any conclusive comparison of naive versus antigen-experienced cells was prevented by using unsorted PBMCs. TCR beta diversity was tightly associated with the proportion of naive T cells. Naive CD4+ cell counts and diversity both ran higher in long-lived than in aged donors.

The germline CDR1 and CDR2 sequences are MDHEN and SYDVKM. The junction had 13 bases not matched to a gene; V was cut back by 6 bases and J by 4 bases. CDR3 length: 16 residues. This clonotype showed up just a few times. The antigen is not known. Next came a second PCR, run for about 6 to 11 cycles, which used a sample-barcoded 5' primer along with a J-beta primer mix. TCRdb reprocessed the 5' RACE reads via MiXCR and lists one record per CDR3 protein. This sample yields about a million distinct CDR3 sequences, of which approximately 50% are seen a single time; about a fifth belongs to the top ten. The source of this sequence is an older woman in good health. Input material: blood. The J gene is TRBJ2-5, the V gene TRBV28, with 8 bases identical to TRBD2. The CDR3 nucleotides are TGTGCCAGCAGCCACCGCAAAAGTCTAGCGGGAGAGACCCAGTACTTC. Amino acid sequence: CASSHRKSLAGETQYF.